A selection of T cell receptor beta chains follows, all from one sample in a study of blood T cell repertoires in COVID-19. Clones were sequenced by immunoSEQ multiplex PCR, and TCRdb holds only the in-frame ones, with some missing. Of about 140,000 clones detected, roughly 81% appear once; the ten largest clones hold more than 8.5%. The sequencing sample was made of peripheral blood. The receptors were sampled from a woman aged 45-65 years with active or convalescent COVID-19. The CDR3 runs from the conserved cysteine through the conserved F or W. D genes are given only for firm matches. Where a row states a size, it is once, few, many or the class of an expanded clone; other rows omit it.

abundance	v_gene	j_gene	d_gene	len	CDR3aa	CDR3nt
NA	TRBV5-4	TRBJ2-7	NA	13	CASSLDGIYEQYF	TGTGCCAGCAGCTTGGACGGGATCTACGAGCAGTACTTC
once	TRBV7-8	TRBJ2-7	TRBD1	15	CASSLEGTDRYEQYF	TGTGCCAGCAGCTTAGAGGGGACAGACCGCTACGAGCAGTACTTC
NA	TRBV2	TRBJ1-3	NA	16	CASGPSGGLAGNTIYF	TGTGCCAGTGGGCCCTCGGGGGGGTTGGCTGGAAACACCATATATTTT
NA	TRBV11-2	TRBJ2-3	TRBD2	17	CASSLGFRGGGVDTQYF	TGTGCCAGCAGCTTAGGGTTTAGAGGCGGGGGTGTAGATACGCAGTATTTT
NA	TRBV27	TRBJ1-2	NA	15	CASSLDYLGRGGYTF	TGTGCCAGCAGTCTCGACTACCTCGGCCGGGGTGGCTACACCTTC
NA	TRBV27	TRBJ2-7	TRBD2	14	CASSISGRFYEQYF	TGTGCCAGCAGTATTAGCGGGAGGTTCTACGAGCAGTACTTC
NA	TRBV11-1	TRBJ2-7	TRBD1	15	CASSLEGADSYEQYF	TGTGCCAGCAGCTTAGAGGGGGCCGACTCCTACGAGCAGTACTTC
once	TRBV11-3	TRBJ2-1	TRBD2	15	CASSHGLAGGIEQFF	TGTGCCAGCAGCCACGGACTAGCGGGGGGGATTGAGCAGTTCTTC
NA	TRBV7-2	TRBJ2-7	TRBD2	17	CTSSPLGLAGGKDEQYF	TGTACCAGCAGCCCCCTCGGACTAGCGGGAGGGAAGGACGAGCAGTACTTC
NA	TRBV7-2	TRBJ2-1	TRBD1	15	CASSPRDRGENEQFF	TGTGCCAGCAGCCCCCGGGACAGGGGCGAGAATGAGCAGTTCTTC
NA	TRBV4-3	TRBJ1-2	NA	16	CASSQDQGNSNYGYTF	TGCGCCAGCAGCCAAGATCAGGGCAACTCTAACTATGGCTACACCTTC
few	TRBV28	TRBJ2-5	NA	16	CASSFAGVGVGETQYF	TGTGCCAGCAGTTTTGCAGGGGTTGGGGTGGGTGAGACCCAGTACTTC
NA	TRBV5-6	TRBJ1-6	NA	16	CASSLVAGGFNSPLHF	TGTGCCAGCAGCTTGGTGGCCGGAGGCTTTAATTCACCCCTCCACTTT
NA	TRBV4-3	TRBJ1-5	NA	15	CASSQDPQSNQPQHF	TGCGCCAGCAGCCAAGATCCACAGAGTAATCAGCCCCAGCATTTT
NA	TRBV29-1	TRBJ1-1	TRBD1	13	CSAEGTANTEAFF	TGCAGCGCTGAGGGGACAGCGAACACTGAAGCTTTCTTT
NA	TRBV7-8	TRBJ2-1	TRBD1	13	CASSSRQGGRQFF	TGTGCCAGCAGCAGCCGACAGGGGGGGAGGCAGTTCTTC
NA	TRBV5-1	TRBJ2-3	TRBD2	16	CASSPGLAAYTDTQYF	TGCGCCAGCAGCCCCGGACTAGCGGCTTACACAGATACGCAGTATTTT
NA	TRBV10-2	TRBJ2-5	TRBD2	14	CASSEGGGVETQYF	TGCGCCAGCAGTGAGGGCGGGGGGGTAGAGACCCAGTACTTC
NA	TRBV7-2	TRBJ2-3	NA	13	CASSPPAVDTQYF	TGTGCCAGCAGCCCCCCGGCGGTAGATACGCAGTATTTT
NA	TRBV7-6	TRBJ1-4	TRBD1	15	CASSSHRGTNEKLFF	TGTGCCAGCAGCTCCCACAGGGGAACTAATGAAAAACTGTTTTTT
NA	TRBV18	TRBJ1-3	NA	15	CASSPPGRSGNTIYF	TGTGCCAGCTCACCACCTGGCCGCTCTGGAAACACCATATATTTT
few	TRBV4-2	TRBJ2-7	TRBD1	16	CASSQDLGQGRAEQYF	TGTGCCAGCAGCCAAGATCTTGGACAGGGGAGGGCCGAGCAGTACTTC
many	TRBV28	TRBJ2-7	NA	13	CASSFRFSYEQYF	TGTGCCAGCAGTTTCAGATTCTCCTACGAGCAGTACTTC
NA	TRBV5-1	TRBJ1-2	TRBD1	14	CASRSSTGGNGYTF	TGCGCCAGCAGATCTTCAACAGGGGGCAATGGCTACACCTTC
few	TRBV11-2	TRBJ1-1	TRBD1	17	CASSLAATGGWNTEAFF	TGTGCCAGCAGCTTAGCGGCTACAGGGGGCTGGAACACTGAAGCTTTCTTT
NA	TRBV5-1	TRBJ1-1	NA	15	CASSFRGGENTEAFF	TGCGCCAGCAGCTTTAGGGGCGGTGAGAACACTGAAGCTTTCTTT
NA	TRBV7-2	TRBJ2-3	TRBD2	17	CASSLGLAGGLLDTQYF	TGTGCCAGCAGCTTAGGACTAGCGGGGGGGCTATTAGATACGCAGTATTTT
NA	TRBV11-3	TRBJ2-2	NA	13	CASSLVEPGELFF	TGTGCCAGCAGCTTAGTCGAGCCCGGGGAGCTGTTTTTT
NA	TRBV21-1	TRBJ1-5	NA	18	CASSKPTDYRVMYQPQHF	TGTGCCAGCAGCAAACCTACCGATTACAGAGTGATGTATCAGCCCCAGCATTTT
NA	TRBV28	TRBJ1-5	NA	13	CASTATGSQPQHF	TGTGCCAGCACCGCAACAGGGTCTCAGCCCCAGCATTTT
few	TRBV3-1/TRBV3-2	TRBJ2-3	TRBD2	14	CATTSGRVTDTQYF	TGTGCCACAACCAGCGGGAGGGTCACAGATACGCAGTATTTT
NA	TRBV7-2	TRBJ2-1	TRBD2	15	CASSSGAGVYNEQFF	TGTGCCAGCAGCAGTGGAGCGGGAGTCTACAATGAGCAGTTCTTC
NA	TRBV2	TRBJ2-1	TRBD2	15	CASRRDRGRNNEQFF	TGTGCCAGCAGGCGAGACCGCGGGAGGAACAATGAGCAGTTCTTC
NA	TRBV6-5	TRBJ1-3	NA	13	CASSPGQGNTIYF	TGTGCCAGCAGCCCAGGGCAGGGAAACACCATATATTTT
NA	TRBV28	TRBJ1-2	TRBD1	17	CASSLGGTGGGLTGYTF	TGTGCCAGCAGTTTAGGAGGGACAGGGGGCGGGTTAACTGGCTACACCTTC
NA	TRBV5-4	TRBJ2-7	NA	15	CASSPKGGFSYEQYF	TGTGCCAGCAGCCCAAAAGGGGGATTCTCCTACGAGCAGTACTTC
NA	TRBV12-3/TRBV12-4	TRBJ1-2	NA	11	CASRNIDGYTF	TGTGCCAGCAGGAACATTGATGGCTACACCTTC
NA	TRBV6-5	TRBJ1-3	TRBD1	16	CASSYTQQGTGNTIYF	TGTGCCAGCAGTTACACTCAACAGGGGACTGGAAACACCATATATTTT
few	TRBV7-2	TRBJ2-7	TRBD2	18	CASSLGPSGRTTSYEQYF	TGTGCCAGCAGCTTAGGCCCTAGCGGAAGGACCACGAGCTACGAGCAGTACTTC
NA	TRBV14	TRBJ1-5	TRBD1	19	CASSQDEQGATLDNQPQHF	TGTGCCAGCAGCCAAGACGAACAGGGGGCGACCTTGGACAATCAGCCCCAGCATTTT
once	TRBV19	TRBJ1-5	TRBD1	17	CASSSLWTGRDNQPQHF	TGTGCCAGTAGTAGCCTCTGGACAGGGAGGGATAATCAGCCCCAGCATTTT
NA	TRBV30	TRBJ2-1	NA	12	CAWSVSSREQFF	TGTGCCTGGAGTGTATCCAGCAGGGAGCAGTTCTTC
NA	TRBV5-1	TRBJ2-3	TRBD2	18	CASSLEGLAGGPEDTQYF	TGCGCCAGCAGCTTGGAGGGACTAGCGGGAGGGCCTGAAGATACGCAGTATTTT
many	TRBV7-9	TRBJ1-2	NA	13	CASSLESIGGYTF	TGTGCCAGCAGCTTAGAGTCCATCGGGGGCTACACCTTC
NA	TRBV5-1	TRBJ1-1	TRBD1	14	CASRVEQGKTEAFF	TGCGCCAGCAGAGTGGAACAGGGGAAAACTGAAGCTTTCTTT
once	TRBV5-8	TRBJ1-1	TRBD1	17	CASSLGTGSPIRVGAFF	TGTGCCAGCAGCCTCGGGACAGGGAGTCCTATACGAGTTGGAGCTTTCTTT